A single sample gave rise to the 8 T cell receptor beta chains below, sequenced in a study of blood T cell repertoires in COVID-19. The table came from immunoSEQ multiplex PCR; TCRdb's copy has only in-frame clones and leaves some out. Of tens of thousands of clones in the sample, around nine tenths are singletons; the top ten hold under 5%. Specimen: peripheral blood. The receptors here all came from a human donor in a cohort sampled during active COVID-19.

The chain employs TRBV5-1 and TRBJ2-5; TRBD1 matches at 8 bases. Germline V gene sequence: CDR1 SGHRS, CDR2 YFSETQ. The CDR3 extends over 13 amino acids. V shed 0 bases and J 5 bases; nucleotides not matched to a gene: 0. For the CDR3, the DNA is TGCGCCAGCAGCTTGGGACAGGGGGAGACCCAGTACTTC. Residues: CASSLGQGETQYF.

V is TRBV15 and J is TRBJ2-7; unclear D gene. CDR3 size: 12 residues. Germline V lookup: CDR1 LNHNV, CDR2 YYDKDF (reference sequence). Trimming cost V 0 bases and J 9 bases, with 9 bases left between them. CDR3 residues: CATSRDLGGQYF. The CDR3 nucleotides read TGTGCCACCAGCAGAGATCTTGGCGGGCAGTACTTC.

The chain has TRBV2 and TRBJ2-3; no definite D call. Trimming removed 6 bases from V and 2 bases from J, with 12 bases in between. Germline V lookup: CDR1 SNHLY, CDR2 FYNNEI. The CDR3 is 14 residues long. CDR3 in amino acids: CASSQEIATDTQYF. Here the CDR3 DNA reads TGTGCCAGCAGCCAAGAGATAGCCACAGATACGCAGTATTTT.

The chain employs TRBV10-2 and TRBJ1-6, with D unresolved. This CDR3 has 15 amino acids. The germline V gene has CDR1 WSHSY and CDR2 SAAADI. The V gene lost 0 bases and the J gene lost 9 bases, with 12 bases spanning the gap. DNA for the CDR3: TGCGCCAGCAGTGAGTCTGGAGGGTCAATTTCACCCCTCCACTTT. Residues: CASSESGGSISPLHF.

V gene TRBV18 combines with J gene TRBJ2-2; 9 bases line up with TRBD2. Germline CDR1 KGHSH, CDR2 LQKENI. Losses at the gene ends were 1 base for V and 2 bases for J; bases not matched to a gene: 14. The CDR3 totals 20 residues. The CDR3 DNA reads as TGTGCCAGCTCACCACGAGGGATTCCCGGACTAGCGCTCAACACCGGGGAGCTGTTTTTT. The encoded protein is CASSPRGIPGLALNTGELFF.

The rearrangement joins TRBV19 to TRBJ1-2; 10 bases align to TRBD1. V lost 7 bases and J lost 5; bases outside the gene matches: 7. Germline CDR1 is LNHDA and CDR2 is SQIVND (reference sequence). This CDR3 is built from 14 residues. The DNA for the CDR3 is TGTGCCAGTATGAAAGGGACAGGGGATTATGGCTACACCTTC. This codes for CASMKGTGDYGYTF.

The V gene is TRBV6-1, the J gene TRBJ1-2, with D hard to call. The CDR3 totals 15 residues. CDR1 is MNHNS, CDR2 SASEGT, per germline. V was cut by 3 bases and J by 0 bases, with 11 bases left in between. CDR3 amino acids: CASSEGRPANYGYTF. The CDR3 nucleotides are TGTGCCAGCAGTGAGGGCAGGCCAGCTAACTATGGCTACACCTTC.

The gene calls are TRBV5-4 and TRBJ1-6; TRBD1 is a possible D gene (6 bases). This CDR3 is built from 15 residues. V was cut by 2 bases and J by 7 bases, with 13 bases left in between. Germline assignment: CDR1 SGHNT and CDR2 YYREEE (reference sequence). CDR3 sequence: CASSLGETGNSPLHF. In DNA, the CDR3 is TGTGCCAGCAGCTTAGGCGAGACAGGAAATTCACCCCTCCACTTT.